Below are 21 T cell receptor beta chains sequenced from a single sample in a study of T cell changes during pregnancy in multiple sclerosis (dated by TCRdb to about 2019). Libraries were prepared through the immunoSEQ multiplex PCR assay. TCRdb took over this immuneACCESS table, retaining in-frame rearrangements with V and J assigned. Such tables are incomplete; in checked studies, under half of the missing clones stem from an unresolved V gene, and the remainder is unexplained. The sample contains some 87,000 clones, approximately 92% of them found a single time. Over 2% of the sample is held by the ten biggest clonotypes. The sequencing here drew on peripheral blood, taken in the first trimester of pregnancy. Receptors were obtained from a female donor with multiple sclerosis, enrolled in a pregnancy study.

The J gene is TRBJ2-4, the V gene TRBV6-5, with D perhaps matching TRBD2 (6 bases). The V end lost 5 bases, the J end lost 8 bases, and 19 bases lay between the germline ends. Germline CDR1 MNHEY, CDR2 SVGAGI. The CDR3 is 15 residues long. DNA of the CDR3: TGTGCCAGCAGTACCCCCACGGGACTCGCGTACATTCAGTACTTC. Its protein product is CASSTPTGLAYIQYF.

The CDR3 loop is CASSLFAGGNNEQFF. For the CDR3, the DNA is TGTGCCAGCAGCCTCTTCGCGGGAGGAAACAATGAGCAGTTCTTC. V gene TRBV7-3 combines with J gene TRBJ2-1; 8 bases match TRBD2. V was clipped by 5 bases and J by 5 bases; unmatched bases: 8. The CDR3 covers 15 residues. Germline V gene data show CDR1 as SGHTA and CDR2 as FQGTGA.

CDR3 DNA sequence: TGCAGCGTTCAGCGGGAGGGCCGAAATGAGCAGTTCTTC. It yields the protein CSVQREGRNEQFF. V and J are TRBV29-1 and TRBJ2-1; 10 nucleotides align to TRBD2. Germline assignment: CDR1 SQVTM and CDR2 ANQGSEA. The CDR3 contains 13 residues. J was trimmed by 7 bases and V by 5 bases; bases with no gene match: 5.

The J gene is TRBJ2-1, the V gene TRBV4-2; TRBD2 aligns across 9 bases. From germline, CDR1 is LGHNA and CDR2 YNFKEQ. This CDR3 is built from 17 residues. V gave up 6 bases and J gave up 4 bases; unmatched junction bases: 13. For the CDR3, the DNA is TGTGCCAGCAGACTTAGCGGGGGAGGACAACCATACAATGAGCAGTTCTTC. It encodes CASRLSGGGQPYNEQFF.

CDR3 bases: TGCGCCAGCACCACCAGAAGTGGGCCCAACACCGGGGAGCTGTTTTTT. It yields the protein CASTTRSGPNTGELFF. V is TRBV5-1 and J is TRBJ2-2; D gene unclear. Germline V lookup: CDR1 SGHRS, CDR2 YFSETQ. The CDR3 spans 16 residues. V lost 6 bases, J lost 2 bases, and 17 bases lay in between.

V is TRBV19 and J is TRBJ1-1; TRBD1 agrees at 12 bases. This CDR3 has 17 residues. Germline values: CDR1 LNHDA, CDR2 SQIVND (reference sequence). The J segment lost 10 bases and the V segment lost 4 bases, leaving 16 bases of the junction unmatched. The CDR3 reads CASSRGGTGTGGWRAFF. The CDR3 DNA reads TGTGCCAGTAGTAGGGGGGGTACCGGGACAGGGGGCTGGAGAGCTTTCTTT. Drawing the rest from reference TRBV19 and TRBJ1-1, the complete variable domain is DGGITQSPKYLFRKEGQNVTLSCEQNLNHDAMYWYRQDPGQGLRLIYYSQIVNDFQKGDIAEGYSVSREKKESFPLTVTSAQKNPTAFYLCASSRGGTGTGGWRAFFGQGTRLTVV.

V gene TRBV28 combines with J gene TRBJ1-2; 10 nucleotides match TRBD1. Germline CDR1 and CDR2: MDHEN and SYDVKM. Trimming took 8 bases from V and 4 from J; bases not matched to a gene: 13. The CDR3 spans 16 residues. DNA for the CDR3: TGTGCCAGCGGGGGCTTCCGGGACAGGGGACCCTATGGCTACACCTTC. Translated: CASGGFRDRGPYGYTF.

This chain joins TRBV11-3 and TRBJ2-2; 12 bases map to TRBD2. This CDR3 has 18 amino acids. Germline V gene data show CDR1 as SGHNT and CDR2 as YENEEA. V lost 1 base to trimming and J lost 7 bases; unmatched junction nucleotides: 10. CDR3 sequence (DNA): TGTGCCAGCAGCTTAGGCCCTAGCGGGAGGGCCCTCAGCGGGGAGCTGTTTTTT. Its translation is CASSLGPSGRALSGELFF.

This clone was recorded once. The chain uses TRBV27 and TRBJ2-7, with 10 nucleotides matching TRBD2. Trimming at V came to 5 bases and at J to 5 bases, leaving 9 bases not matched to a gene. CDR1 is MNHEY and CDR2 is SMNVEV in the germline V gene (reference sequence). The CDR3 consists of 15 residues. CDR3 residues: CASSALAGVDHEQYF. CDR3 DNA sequence: TGTGCCAGCAGTGCCCTAGCGGGAGTGGATCACGAGCAGTACTTC.

The chain joins TRBV7-2 to TRBJ2-5; 7 bases line up with TRBD2. Germline CDR1 and CDR2: SGHTA and FQGNSA. The CDR3 spans 16 residues. Trimming cost V 5 bases and J 5 bases; bases outside gene matches: 14. The CDR3, as DNA: TGTGCCAGCAGCCCGAGCCCCCCTAGCGGAATGGAGACCCAGTACTTC. The encoded protein is CASSPSPPSGMETQYF.

The chain links TRBV19 to TRBJ2-2; weak D call: TRBD1 (5 bases). V was shortened by 3 bases and J by 4 bases, with 9 bases between the two germline ends. CDR3 length equals 14 residues. Germline V CDR1 and CDR2: LNHDA, SQIVND (reference sequence). CDR3 loop: CASSIPGSTGELFF. The DNA of the CDR3 is TGTGCCAGTAGTATCCCAGGGTCCACCGGGGAGCTGTTTTTT. Combining the CDR3 with reference TRBV19 and TRBJ2-2 gives the whole variable domain DGGITQSPKYLFRKEGQNVTLSCEQNLNHDAMYWYRQDPGQGLRLIYYSQIVNDFQKGDIAEGYSVSREKKESFPLTVTSAQKNPTAFYLCASSIPGSTGELFFGEGSRLTVL.

For the CDR3, the DNA is TGTGCCACCACGGCTGACTATTTTTCAGATACGCAGTATTTT. Translated: CATTADYFSDTQYF. The J gene is TRBJ2-3, the V gene TRBV15, with D possibly being TRBD2 (5 bases). The CDR3 is 14 amino acids. Germline V gene data show CDR1 as LNHNV and CDR2 as YYDKDF (reference sequence). Trimming removed 7 bases from V and 4 bases from J, with 15 bases in between.

The chain couples TRBV19 to TRBJ1-5; tentative D call: TRBD1 (6 bases). Trimming pared 5 bases from V and 2 bases from J, leaving 13 bases between. The CDR3 loop spans 15 amino acids. Per germline, CDR1 LNHDA and CDR2 SQIVND (reference sequence). Here the CDR3 reads CASSLRGAGNQPQHF. The CDR3 bases are TGTGCCAGTAGTCTCCGGGGGGCAGGCAATCAGCCCCAGCATTTT.

The chain carries TRBV5-1 and TRBJ2-7, with 7 positions matching TRBD1. V shed 2 bases and J 2 bases; nucleotides not matched to a gene: 4. Germline lookup yields CDR1 SGHRS and CDR2 YFSETQ. The CDR3 is 14 residues long. This CDR3 reads CASSFTGAAYEQYF. The CDR3 coding sequence is TGCGCCAGCAGCTTTACAGGGGCTGCCTACGAGCAGTACTTC. The full variable domain, in which reference TRBV5-1 and TRBJ2-7 provide the parts outside the CDR3, is KAGVTQTPRYLIKTRGQQVTLSCSPISGHRSVSWYQQTPGQGLQFLFEYFSETQRNKGNFPGRFSGRQFSNSRSEMNVSTLELGDSALYLCASSFTGAAYEQYFGPGTRLTVT.

The CDR3 DNA is TGCAGTGCTAGAGGAGACAATGAGCAGTTCTTC. Residues: CSARGDNEQFF. The rearrangement links TRBV20-1 to TRBJ2-1; the D is unclear. Trimming stripped 1 base from V and 5 bases from J, with 3 bases between. CDR1 and CDR2 (germline): DFQATT, SNEGSKA (reference sequence). The CDR3 is 11 amino acids.

V usage is TRBV6-1 and J usage is TRBJ1-1; possibly TRBD1 for D (6 bases). The V end lost 3 bases, the J end lost 8 bases, and 7 bases lay between the germline ends. The germline V gene has CDR1 MNHNS and CDR2 SASEGT. The CDR3 sequence is 11 residues long. CDR3 sequence reads: CASSERGEAFF. For the CDR3, the DNA is TGTGCCAGCAGTGAGAGGGGGGAAGCTTTCTTT.

The chain links TRBV6-6 to TRBJ2-2, with D perhaps matching TRBD2 (6 bases). Germline V gives CDR1 MNHNY, CDR2 SVGAGI (reference sequence). Between the trimmed V and J ends, which lost 6 bases and 3 bases, there was a span of 14 bases. CDR3 length equals 15 residues. Here the CDR3 reads CASRPGGPDTGELFF. The DNA of the CDR3 is TGTGCCAGCAGGCCCGGAGGGCCGGACACCGGGGAGCTGTTTTTT.

Only a few counts were recorded for this clone. The V gene is TRBV6-4, the J gene TRBJ2-3; D is perhaps TRBD2 (5 bases). Germline V gene sequence: CDR1 MRHNA, CDR2 SNTAGT. This CDR3 contains 13 residues. Trimming removed 4 bases at V and 6 bases at J, with 11 bases between. CDR3 sequence (DNA): TGTGCCAGCAGTGTTGAGGGAACCGATACGCAGTATTTT. Amino acid sequence: CASSVEGTDTQYF.

The chain is built from TRBV20-1 and TRBJ2-7, with a weak D call TRBD2 (5 bases). Germline values: CDR1 DFQATT, CDR2 SNEGSKA (reference sequence). V lost 8 bases and J 3 bases, leaving 11 bases between the germline ends. The CDR3 loop spans 11 amino acids. In DNA, the CDR3 is TGCAGTCCCGGGATTGGCTACGAGCAGTACTTC. Residues: CSPGIGYEQYF.

This rearrangement joins TRBV28 to TRBJ1-2, with 7 positions matching TRBD1. The length of the CDR3 is 16 residues. Germline V lookup: CDR1 MDHEN, CDR2 SYDVKM. The J segment lost 0 bases and the V segment lost 4 bases, leaving 8 bases of the junction unmatched. The CDR3, as DNA: TGTGCCAGCAGTTCAACAGGGGCTCCGTCTAACTATGGCTACACCTTC. Translating it yields CASSSTGAPSNYGYTF.

CDR3 sequence (DNA): TGTGCCAGCAGTTGGGGGGGAGGGCCGACCTACGAGCAGTACTTC. This codes for CASSWGGGPTYEQYF. The chain combines TRBV27 with TRBJ2-7, with 7 bases aligning to TRBD2. The V segment lost 4 bases and the J segment 2 bases; nucleotides outside the gene matches: 8. Germline V gene data show CDR1 as MNHEY and CDR2 as SMNVEV (reference sequence). CDR3 length: 15 amino acids.